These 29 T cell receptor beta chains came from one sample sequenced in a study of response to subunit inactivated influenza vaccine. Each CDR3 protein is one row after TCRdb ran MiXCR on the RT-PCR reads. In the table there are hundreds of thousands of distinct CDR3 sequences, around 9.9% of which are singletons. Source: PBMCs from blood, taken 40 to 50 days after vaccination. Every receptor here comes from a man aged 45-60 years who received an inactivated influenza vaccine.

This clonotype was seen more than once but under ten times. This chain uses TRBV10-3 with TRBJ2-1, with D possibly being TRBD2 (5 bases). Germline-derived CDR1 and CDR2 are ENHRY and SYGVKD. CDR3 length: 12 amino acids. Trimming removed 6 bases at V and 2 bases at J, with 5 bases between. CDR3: CAISGAYNEQFF. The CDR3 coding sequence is TGTGCCATCAGCGGGGCCTACAATGAGCAGTTCTTC.

The CDR3 is CASRKSLTPGAGEQYF. The CDR3 DNA follows: TGTGCCAGCAGAAAATCCCTAACTCCAGGGGCAGGCGAGCAGTACTTC. V usage is TRBV6-2 or TRBV6-3 and J usage is TRBJ2-7; D may be TRBD1 (6 bases). Deletions cut 6 bases from V and 6 bases from J, with 24 bases between. This CDR3 contains 16 residues. Per germline, CDR1 MNHEY and CDR2 SVGEGT.

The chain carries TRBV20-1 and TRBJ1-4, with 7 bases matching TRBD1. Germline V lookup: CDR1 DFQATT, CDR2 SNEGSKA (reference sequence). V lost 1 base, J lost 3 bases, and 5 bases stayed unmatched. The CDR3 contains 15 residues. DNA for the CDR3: TGCAGTGCTAGAGTCCGGACAGGCCCTAATGAAAAACTGTTTTTT. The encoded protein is CSARVRTGPNEKLFF.

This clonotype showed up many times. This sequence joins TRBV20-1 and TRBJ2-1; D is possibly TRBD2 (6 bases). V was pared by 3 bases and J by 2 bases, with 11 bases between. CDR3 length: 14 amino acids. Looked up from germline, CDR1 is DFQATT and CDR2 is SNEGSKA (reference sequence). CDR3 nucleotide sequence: TGCAGTGCTAGCCGACTAGTCCCCTACAATGAGCAGTTCTTC. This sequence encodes CSASRLVPYNEQFF.

The CDR3 DNA is TGTGCCAGCAGACCGGCGGGCCCCGTCTCCTACAATGAGCAGTTCTTC. This sequence encodes CASRPAGPVSYNEQFF. The chain uses TRBV21-1 and TRBJ2-1; the table's D gene call, TRBD2, was not cross checked with the DNA. TRBV21-1 is assigned pseudogene status. This CDR3 contains 16 residues.

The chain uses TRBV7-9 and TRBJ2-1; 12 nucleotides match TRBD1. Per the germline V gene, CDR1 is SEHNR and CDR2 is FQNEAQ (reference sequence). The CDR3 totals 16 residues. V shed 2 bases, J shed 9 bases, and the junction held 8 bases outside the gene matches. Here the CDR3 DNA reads TGTGCCAGCAGCTTATCGGGACAGGGGGCTGAAACTGAGCAGTTCTTC. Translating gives CASSLSGQGAETEQFF. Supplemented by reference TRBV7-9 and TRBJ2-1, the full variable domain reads DTGVSQNPRHKITKRGQNVTFRCDPISEHNRLYWYRQTLGQGPEFLTYFQNEAQLEKSRLLSDRFSAERPKGSFSTLEIQRTEQGDSAMYLCASSLSGQGAETEQFFGPGTRLTVL.

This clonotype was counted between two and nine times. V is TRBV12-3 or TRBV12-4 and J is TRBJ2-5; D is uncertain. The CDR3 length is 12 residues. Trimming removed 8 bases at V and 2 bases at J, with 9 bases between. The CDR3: CASGRHQETQYF. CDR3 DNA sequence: TGTGCCAGCGGAAGACATCAAGAGACCCAGTACTTC.

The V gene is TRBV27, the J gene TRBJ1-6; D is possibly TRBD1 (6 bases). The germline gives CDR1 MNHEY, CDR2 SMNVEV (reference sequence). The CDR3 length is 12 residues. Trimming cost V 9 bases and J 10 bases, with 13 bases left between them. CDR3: CASWTVGSPLHF. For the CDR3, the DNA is TGTGCCAGTTGGACAGTAGGATCACCCCTCCACTTT.

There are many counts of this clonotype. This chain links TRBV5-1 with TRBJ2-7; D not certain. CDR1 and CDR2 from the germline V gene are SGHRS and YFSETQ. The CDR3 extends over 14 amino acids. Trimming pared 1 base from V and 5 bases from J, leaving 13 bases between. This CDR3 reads CASSLSSTSDEQYF. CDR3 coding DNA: TGCGCCAGCAGCTTGTCGAGTACTTCCGACGAGCAGTACTTC.

The CDR3 sequence is CASSWTGRSEETQYF. The CDR3 DNA reads as TGCGCCAGCAGCTGGACGGGGAGGTCGGAAGAGACCCAGTACTTC. This chain uses TRBV5-1 with TRBJ2-5; weak D call: TRBD2 (6 bases). This CDR3 comprises 15 residues. Germline CDR1 and CDR2: SGHRS and YFSETQ. V gave up 3 bases and J gave up 3 bases, with 15 bases separating them.

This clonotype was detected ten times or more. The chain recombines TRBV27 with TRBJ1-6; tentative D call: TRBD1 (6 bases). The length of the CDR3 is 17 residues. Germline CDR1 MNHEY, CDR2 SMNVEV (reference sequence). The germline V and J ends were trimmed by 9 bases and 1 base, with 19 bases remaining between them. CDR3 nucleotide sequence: TGTGCCAGTCAGGACAGCGCTTTTCGGTCCTATAATTCACCCCTCCACTTT. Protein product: CASQDSAFRSYNSPLHF.

The CDR3 here is CASRGELSGNTIYF. Here the CDR3 DNA reads TGTGCCAGCAGGGGTGAGCTCTCTGGAAACACCATATATTTT. The V call is TRBV12-3 or TRBV12-4, the J call TRBJ1-3; D gene uncertain. This CDR3 is built from 14 residues. V gave up 6 bases and J gave up 0 bases, with 9 bases separating them.

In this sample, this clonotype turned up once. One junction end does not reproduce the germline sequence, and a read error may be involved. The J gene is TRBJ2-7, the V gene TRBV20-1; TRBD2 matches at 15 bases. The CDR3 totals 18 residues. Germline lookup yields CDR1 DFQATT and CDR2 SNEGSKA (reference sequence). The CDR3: CSARIKGTSGRRRYEQHF. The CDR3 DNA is TGCAGTGCTAGAATTAAAGGGACTAGCGGGAGGAGACGCTACGAGCAGCACTTC.

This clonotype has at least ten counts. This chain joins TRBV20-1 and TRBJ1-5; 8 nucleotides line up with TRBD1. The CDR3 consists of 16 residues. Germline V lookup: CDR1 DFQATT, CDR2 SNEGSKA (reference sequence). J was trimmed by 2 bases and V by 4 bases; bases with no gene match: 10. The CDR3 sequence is CSANPTGGIRNQPQHF. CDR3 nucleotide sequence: TGCAGTGCTAACCCCACAGGGGGTATACGCAATCAGCCCCAGCATTTT.

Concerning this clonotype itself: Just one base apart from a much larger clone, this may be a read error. Here the CDR3 reads CCAIRIGTSNTDTQYF. For the CDR3, the DNA is TGCTGTGCTATACGTATCGGGACTAGTAACACAGATACGCAGTATTTT. The rearrangement uses TRBV20-1 and TRBJ2-3; 8 bases line up with TRBD2. From germline, CDR1 is DFQATT and CDR2 SNEGSKA (reference sequence). CDR3 size: 16 residues.

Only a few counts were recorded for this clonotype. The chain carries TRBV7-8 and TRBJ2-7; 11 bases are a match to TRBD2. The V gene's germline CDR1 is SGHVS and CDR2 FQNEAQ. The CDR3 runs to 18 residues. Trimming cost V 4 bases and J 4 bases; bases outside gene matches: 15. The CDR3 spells CASSSWALAGGSQYEQYF. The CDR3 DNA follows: TGTGCCAGCAGCTCATGGGCCCTAGCGGGAGGCTCACAGTACGAGCAGTACTTC.

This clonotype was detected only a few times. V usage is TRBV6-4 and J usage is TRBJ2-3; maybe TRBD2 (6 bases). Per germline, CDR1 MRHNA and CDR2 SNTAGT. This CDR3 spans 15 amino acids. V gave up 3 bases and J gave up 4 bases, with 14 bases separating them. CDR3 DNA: TGTGCCAGCAGTGAAGGGCGGGGATACTCAGATACGCAGTATTTT. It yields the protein CASSEGRGYSDTQYF.

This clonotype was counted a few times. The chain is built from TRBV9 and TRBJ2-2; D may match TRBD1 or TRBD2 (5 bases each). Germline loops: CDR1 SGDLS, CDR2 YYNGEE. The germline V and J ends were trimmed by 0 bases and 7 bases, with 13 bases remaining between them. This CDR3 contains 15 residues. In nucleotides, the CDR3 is TGTGCCAGCAGCGTAGGGGTGGGGGACGGCGGGGAGCTGTTTTTT. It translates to CASSVGVGDGGELFF.

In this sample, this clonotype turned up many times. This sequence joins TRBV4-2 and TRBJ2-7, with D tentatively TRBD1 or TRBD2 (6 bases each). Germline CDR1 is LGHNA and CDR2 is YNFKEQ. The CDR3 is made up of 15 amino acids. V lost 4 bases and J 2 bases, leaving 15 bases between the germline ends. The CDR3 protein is CASSRGGGGPYEQYF. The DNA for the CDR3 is TGTGCCAGCAGCCGGGGAGGAGGGGGACCCTACGAGCAGTACTTC.

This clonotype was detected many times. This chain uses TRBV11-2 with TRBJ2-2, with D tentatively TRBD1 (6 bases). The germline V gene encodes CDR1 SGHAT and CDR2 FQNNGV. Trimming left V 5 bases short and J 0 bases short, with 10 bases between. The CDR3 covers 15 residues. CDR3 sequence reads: CASSPGTSNTGELFF. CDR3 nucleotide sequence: TGTGCCAGCAGCCCCGGGACATCGAACACCGGGGAGCTGTTTTTT. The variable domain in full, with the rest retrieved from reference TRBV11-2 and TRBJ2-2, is EAGVAQSPRYKIIEKRQSVAFWCNPISGHATLYWYQQILGQGPKLLIQFQNNGVVDDSQLPKDRFSAERLKGVDSTLKIQPAKLEDSAVYLCASSPGTSNTGELFFGEGSRLTVL.

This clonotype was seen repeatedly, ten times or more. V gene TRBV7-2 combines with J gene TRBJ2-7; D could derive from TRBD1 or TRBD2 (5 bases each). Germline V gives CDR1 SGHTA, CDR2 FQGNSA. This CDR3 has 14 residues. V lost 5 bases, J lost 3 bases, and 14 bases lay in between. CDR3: CASSLGPAFYEQYF. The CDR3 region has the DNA TGTGCCAGCAGCCTGGGACCAGCCTTCTACGAGCAGTACTTC.

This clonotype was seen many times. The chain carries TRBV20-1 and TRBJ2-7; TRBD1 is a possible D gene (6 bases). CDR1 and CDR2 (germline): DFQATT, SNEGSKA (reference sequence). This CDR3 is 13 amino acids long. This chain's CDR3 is CSVKGDTYYEQYF. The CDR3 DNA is TGCAGCGTTAAAGGGGACACCTACTACGAGCAGTACTTC.

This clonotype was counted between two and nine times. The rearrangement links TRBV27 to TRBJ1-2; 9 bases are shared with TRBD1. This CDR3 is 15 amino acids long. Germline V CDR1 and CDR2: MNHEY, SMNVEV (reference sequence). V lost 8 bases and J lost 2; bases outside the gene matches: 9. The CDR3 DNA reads TGTGCCAGCCAGGAGGGGACAGGGACCAACTATGGCTACACCTTC. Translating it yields CASQEGTGTNYGYTF.

The CDR3 protein is CASSSQGALGDGYTF. For the CDR3, the DNA is TGCGCCAGCAGCTCACAGGGGGCGCTAGGAGATGGCTACACCTTC. The chain links TRBV5-1 to TRBJ1-2, with 9 positions matching TRBD1. The trim removed 3 bases at V and 6 bases at J, leaving 9 bases unmatched. CDR1 SGHRS and CDR2 YFSETQ come from the germline V gene. The CDR3 is 15 residues long.

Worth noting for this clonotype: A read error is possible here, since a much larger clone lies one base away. CDR3 nucleotides: TGTGCCAGCAGCTTCGACAGGGGGATCTACGAGCAGTACTTC. Protein: CASSFDRGIYEQYF. The rearrangement uses TRBV13 and TRBJ2-7, with TRBD1 identical over 9 bases. The CDR3 spans 14 residues. Trimming took 3 bases from V and 3 from J; bases not matched to a gene: 3. CDR1 and CDR2 from the germline V gene are PRHDT and FYEKMQ (reference sequence).

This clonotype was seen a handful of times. This chain's CDR3 is CASSHRQGDGYTF. DNA of the CDR3: TGTGCCAGCAGCCATCGACAGGGTGATGGCTACACCTTC. This sequence joins TRBV3-1 and TRBJ1-2, with 7 bases identical to TRBD1. Germline lookup yields CDR1 LGHDT and CDR2 YNNKEL (reference sequence). This CDR3 has 13 residues. The J segment lost 6 bases and the V segment lost 3 bases, leaving 4 bases of the junction unmatched.

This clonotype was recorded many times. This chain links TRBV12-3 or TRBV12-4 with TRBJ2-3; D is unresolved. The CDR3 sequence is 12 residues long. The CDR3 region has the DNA TGTGCTCTTAGGGATAGCACAGATACGCAGTATTTT. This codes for CALRDSTDTQYF.

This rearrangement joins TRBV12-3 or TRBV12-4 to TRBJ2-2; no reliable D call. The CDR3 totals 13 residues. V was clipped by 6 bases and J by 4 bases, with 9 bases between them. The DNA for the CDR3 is TGTGCCAGCAGCCCCATTGGCACCGGGGAGCTGTTTTTT. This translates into CASSPIGTGELFF.

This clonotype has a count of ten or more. CDR3 region: CASSFGGNSNQPQHF. CDR3 coding DNA: TGTGCCAGCAGCTTCGGGGGGAATAGCAATCAGCCCCAGCATTTT. This chain links TRBV7-2 with TRBJ1-5; D is perhaps TRBD1 (5 bases). Germline CDR1 reads SGHTA; CDR2 reads FQGNSA. Trimming shortened V by 3 bases and J by 0 bases, and 9 bases separated the two germline ends. The CDR3 runs 15 residues.